This is a list of T cell receptor beta chains from one sample in a study of OX40 agonist ivuxolimab in advanced cancers. TCRdb's table, derived via immunoSEQ multiplex PCR, lists solely in-frame clones and lacks some. There are 120,000 or so clones in the sample; 80% to 95% occur only once, and less than 0.2% lies in the top ten. The sequencing used CD4+ or CD8+ T cells sorted from blood, collected in a trial of the OX40 agonist ivuxolimab. The receptors derive from an adult with an advanced solid tumor such as melanoma, head and neck, liver or kidney cancer. Each CDR3 is given with its conserved first and last residue. D genes are given only for firm matches. Some rows mark clone size as missing; the rest say once, few, many or name a class of expanded clone.

CDR3aa,CDR3nt,j_gene,abundance,v_gene,d_gene
CASSPHTEAFF,TGTGCCAGCAGTCCCCATACTGAAGCTTTCTTT,TRBJ1-1,-,TRBV28,-
CASSLMRGTQYF,TGTGCCAGCAGTTTAATGAGGGGGACCCAGTACTTC,TRBJ2-5,once,TRBV28,-
CASSEYQGNGYTF,TGTGCCAGCAGTGAATATCAGGGCAATGGCTACACCTTC,TRBJ1-2,-,TRBV6-1,-
CASSPQNPTAEQYF,TGTGCCAGCAGTCCCCAGAACCCGACAGCTGAGCAGTACTTC,TRBJ2-7,-,TRBV28,-
CAVGLAGSLEQYF,TGTGCCGTAGGGCTAGCGGGGTCCCTGGAGCAGTACTTC,TRBJ2-7,few,TRBV19,TRBD2
CASSVRTSGSHEQYF,TGTGCCAGCAGCGTAAGAACTAGCGGGTCCCACGAGCAGTACTTC,TRBJ2-7,-,TRBV9,TRBD2
CASSPGQGETGELFF,TGTGCCAGCTCACCGGGACAGGGGGAAACCGGGGAGCTGTTTTTT,TRBJ2-2,-,TRBV18,TRBD1
CASSVGGTTDTQYF,TGTGCCAGCAGCGTAGGGGGTACCACAGATACGCAGTATTTT,TRBJ2-3,-,TRBV9,-
CATHRVGYGYTF,TGTGCCACCCACAGGGTCGGATATGGCTACACCTTC,TRBJ1-2,many,TRBV2,-
CASSLSSYNEQFF,TGCGCCAGCAGCTTGTCCAGCTACAATGAGCAGTTCTTC,TRBJ2-1,-,TRBV5-1,-
CASSLDRGYGANVLTF,TGTGCCAGCAGCTTAGATCGGGGGTATGGGGCCAACGTCCTGACTTTC,TRBJ2-6,-,TRBV11-1,-
CASRLQGSTDTQYF,TGTGCCAGCAGGTTACAGGGGAGCACAGATACGCAGTATTTT,TRBJ2-3,-,TRBV6-1,TRBD1
CASTPAGAGEKLFF,TGTGCCAGCACCCCGGCTGGGGCGGGCGAAAAACTGTTTTTT,TRBJ1-4,-,TRBV27,-
CASSFSAGLSNYQETQYF,TGCGCCAGCAGCTTTTCCGCGGGTCTCTCAAATTACCAAGAGACCCAGTACTTC,TRBJ2-5,-,TRBV5-1,-
CASSLAISGYTF,TGTGCCAGCAGTTTAGCTATTAGTGGCTACACCTTC,TRBJ1-2,-,TRBV28,-
CASRTGGEGQPQHF,TGTGCCAGCAGGACAGGGGGCGAAGGTCAGCCCCAGCATTTT,TRBJ1-5,-,TRBV28,TRBD1
CASSSGLASYEQYF,TGTGCCAGCAGCTCCGGACTGGCATCCTACGAGCAGTACTTC,TRBJ2-7,few,TRBV11-2,-
CASGIQGVTYEQYF,TGTGCCAGCGGGATACAGGGGGTCACCTACGAGCAGTACTTC,TRBJ2-7,-,TRBV2,TRBD1